These T cell receptor beta chains were read from a single sample in a study of early T cells in non-severe SARS-CoV-2 infection. TCRdb re-analysed the 5' RACE reads in MiXCR, keeping a single row per CDR3 protein. The repertoire consists of about 100,000 distinct CDR3 sequences, with approximately 13% occurring once and the leading ten covering about 2%. The sample taken for sequencing was whole blood. Source of these receptors: an adult who was a healthcare worker with PCR-confirmed SARS-CoV-2 infection or an uninfected control (not recorded which). Each CDR3 is given with its conserved first and last residue. D genes are given only for firm matches. Part of the rows lack a size; the others show once, few, many or a class for expanded clones.

j_gene | d_gene | abundance | v_gene | CDR3nt | CDR3aa
TRBJ2-7 | - | - | TRBV5-5 | TGTGCCAGCAGCTTCGGTGGGGAGGGGGGCGACCTCTACGAGCAGTACTTC | CASSFGGEGGDLYEQYF
TRBJ1-6 | - | - | TRBV5-1 | TGCGCCAGCAGCTTGGGTGACAGTAATTCACCCCTCCACTTT | CASSLGDSNSPLHF
TRBJ1-6 | TRBD1 | few | TRBV28 | TGTGCCAGCAGAGTTCCGGGACAGGGCGGCTCACCCCTCCACTTT | CASRVPGQGGSPLHF
TRBJ2-3 | TRBD1 | many | TRBV29-1 | TGCAGCGTGGCCGGGGGGACAGGGAGCACAGATACGCAGTATTTT | CSVAGGTGSTDTQYF
TRBJ2-2 | - | - | TRBV28 | TGTGCCAGCAACTTCAGACTCACCGGGGAGCTGTTTTTT | CASNFRLTGELFF
TRBJ1-6 | TRBD1 | - | TRBV5-1 | TGCGCCAGCAGCTTCACAGGGGACTATAATTCACCCCTCCACTTT | CASSFTGDYNSPLHF
TRBJ2-7 | - | - | TRBV28 | TGTGCCAGCAGTGACCCAGGGGAGGGGCAGTACTTC | CASSDPGEGQYF
TRBJ1-1 | TRBD1 | - | TRBV7-9 | TGTGCCAGCAGGCTAATCGCGGGACAGGGGGCCGTTGGGGCTTTCTTT | CASRLIAGQGAVGAFF
TRBJ1-2 | TRBD1 | - | TRBV6-5 | TGTGCCAGCAGGGTGGGACAGCTAGGGGCCTATGGCTACACCTTC | CASRVGQLGAYGYTF
TRBJ1-1 | - | many | TRBV5-4 | TGTGCCAGCAGCTCTCTATCTACAGGGAACACTGAAGCTTTCTTT | CASSSLSTGNTEAFF
TRBJ1-4 | TRBD1 | many | TRBV6-5 | TGTGCCAGCAGTTTTATGGGACAGGGGAATGAAAAACTGTTTTTT | CASSFMGQGNEKLFF
TRBJ1-1 | - | many | TRBV2 | TGTGCCAGCAGCGACGGGACGTGGGTGAACACTGAAGCTTTCTTT | CASSDGTWVNTEAFF
TRBJ2-4 | TRBD1 | many | TRBV28 | TGTGCCAGCAGTCCTAGACGACAGGGAATAGGAGCCAAAAACATTCAGTACTTC | CASSPRRQGIGAKNIQYF
TRBJ2-7 | - | many | TRBV20-1 | TGCAGTGCTAAAAGGGACCACGTCTCCTACGAGCAGTACTTC | CSAKRDHVSYEQYF
TRBJ2-6 | - | - | TRBV14 | TGTGCCAGCAGCCAGTATAGAACCGTCTCTGGGGCCAACGTCCTGACTTTC | CASSQYRTVSGANVLTF
TRBJ2-3 | - | few | TRBV11-2 | TGTGCCAGCAGCTTAGTTGGTGCGGGGAGCACAGATACGCAGTATTTT | CASSLVGAGSTDTQYF
TRBJ1-2 | - | many | TRBV18 | TGTGCCAGCTCATCCGCATTAGGCCAGTCCGGCTACACCTTC | CASSSALGQSGYTF
TRBJ2-1 | - | many | TRBV29-1 | TGCAGCGTTGAAATGAACAATGAGCAGTTCTTC | CSVEMNNEQFF
TRBJ2-7 | TRBD1 | few | TRBV28 | TGTGCCAGCAGTACCACAGGGGTACAGTACTTC | CASSTTGVQYF
TRBJ1-5 | TRBD1 | - | TRBV2 | TGTGCCAGCAGTGCAAGGGACAGGGGGCCGAATCAGCCCCAGCATTTT | CASSARDRGPNQPQHF
TRBJ2-7 | TRBD1 | - | TRBV29-1 | TGCAGCGTTGCCCAAATCGGACAGGGGGCGGACGAGCAGTACTTC | CSVAQIGQGADEQYF
TRBJ2-7 | - | - | TRBV28 | TGTGCCAGGGCAGGGCCGGGGGAGCAGTACTTC | CARAGPGEQYF
TRBJ2-1 | TRBD2 | few | TRBV4-1 | TGCGCCAGCAGCCAAGACCATGGGACTAGCGGACGGCGGCAGTTCTTC | CASSQDHGTSGRRQFF
TRBJ2-7 | - | many | TRBV5-4 | TGTGCCAGCAGCTTGGGAGGGCTCTACGAGCAGTACTTC | CASSLGGLYEQYF
TRBJ1-2 | - | many | TRBV12-3/TRBV12-4 | TGTGCCAGCAGTTCGGGGACATGGGGTTATGGCTACACCTTC | CASSSGTWGYGYTF
TRBJ2-1 | - | few | TRBV7-9 | TGTGCCAGCAGCTTAGGCCCACCAGGGAGCTCCTACAATGAGCAGTTCTTC | CASSLGPPGSSYNEQFF
TRBJ1-1 | - | few | TRBV4-2 | TGTGCCAGCAGCCAAGACCAGCTGAACACTGAAGCTTTCTTT | CASSQDQLNTEAFF
TRBJ2-2 | TRBD2 | many | TRBV2 | TGTGCCGGCTCTTCTAGCGGAAACACCGGGGAGCTGTTTTTT | CAGSSSGNTGELFF
TRBJ1-5 | - | few | TRBV19 | TGTGCCAGCAGGACTGTGGGATCCAATCAGCCCCAGCATTTT | CASRTVGSNQPQHF
TRBJ1-4 | - | - | TRBV12-3/TRBV12-4 | TGTGCCAGCAGTCCTCGACAGTCAACTAATGAAAAACTGTTTTTT | CASSPRQSTNEKLFF
TRBJ2-7 | TRBD1 | many | TRBV27 | TGTGCCAGCAGTTTAAAGGGGGCGATCGACTACGAGCAGTACTTC | CASSLKGAIDYEQYF
TRBJ1-1 | - | - | TRBV11-2 | TGTGCCAGCAGCTGGGACCCAGGCGGAGACACTGAAGCTTTCTTT | CASSWDPGGDTEAFF
TRBJ2-5 | - | many | TRBV28 | TGTGCCAGCAGTTTATACCCCCTTGGATTTGAGACCCAGTACTTC | CASSLYPLGFETQYF
TRBJ2-7 | - | - | TRBV2 | TGTGCCAGCAGTGAACGCGCTCCGAGCCGGGCAGCCGGTAGACCTAAAGCCTACGAGCAGTACTTC | CASSERAPSRAAGRPKAYEQYF
TRBJ2-7 | TRBD1 | - | TRBV28 | TGTGCCAGCAGTTTTGACAGGGTATACGAGCAGTACTTC | CASSFDRVYEQYF
TRBJ2-7 | - | many | TRBV28 | TGTGCCAGCAGTTTGCAGGGGCCCTACGAGCAGTACTTC | CASSLQGPYEQYF
TRBJ2-4 | - | many | TRBV28 | TGTGCCAGCAGTCCGGAGGGGTGGGCGGGGACGAAAAACATTCAGTACTTC | CASSPEGWAGTKNIQYF
TRBJ2-7 | - | many | TRBV28 | TGTGCCAGCAGTTTCCAGTTGTCCCAGCGGCCCATTTCCTACGAGCAGTACTTC | CASSFQLSQRPISYEQYF
TRBJ1-6 | TRBD1 | many | TRBV9 | TGTGCCAGCAGCCCCGGGACAGTTAATTCACCCCTCCACTTT | CASSPGTVNSPLHF
TRBJ1-1 | - | few | TRBV9 | TGTGCCAGCAGTGCATCCCAGGACAGACTCATGAACACTGAAGCTTTCTTT | CASSASQDRLMNTEAFF
TRBJ2-1 | TRBD2 | few | TRBV24-1 | TGTGCCACCAGTGACATAGGGACTAGCGGGGGTCCTGAGCAGTTCTTC | CATSDIGTSGGPEQFF
TRBJ2-3 | - | many | TRBV5-6 | TGTGCCAGCAGCTTGATGGCGAGAGCGGGAGATACGCAGTATTTT | CASSLMARAGDTQYF
TRBJ2-7 | - | few | TRBV28 | TGTGCCAGCAGAACATTATTGGGAGAGCAGTACTTC | CASRTLLGEQYF
TRBJ1-1 | - | few | TRBV11-2 | TGTGCCAGCAGCTTCAACCTGGGGGGGGACACTGAAGCTTTCTTT | CASSFNLGGDTEAFF